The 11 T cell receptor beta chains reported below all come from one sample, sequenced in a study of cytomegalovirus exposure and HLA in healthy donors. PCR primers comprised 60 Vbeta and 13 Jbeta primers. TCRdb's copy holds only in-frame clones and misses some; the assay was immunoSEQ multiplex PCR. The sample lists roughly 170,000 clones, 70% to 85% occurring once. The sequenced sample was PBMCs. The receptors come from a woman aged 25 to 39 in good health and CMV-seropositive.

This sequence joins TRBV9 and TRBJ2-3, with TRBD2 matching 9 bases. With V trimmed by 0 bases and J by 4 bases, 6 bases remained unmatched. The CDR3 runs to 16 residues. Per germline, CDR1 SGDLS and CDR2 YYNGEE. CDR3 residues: CASSVGLSGSSDTQYF. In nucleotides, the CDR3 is TGTGCCAGCAGCGTAGGACTTAGCGGGAGTTCAGATACGCAGTATTTT.

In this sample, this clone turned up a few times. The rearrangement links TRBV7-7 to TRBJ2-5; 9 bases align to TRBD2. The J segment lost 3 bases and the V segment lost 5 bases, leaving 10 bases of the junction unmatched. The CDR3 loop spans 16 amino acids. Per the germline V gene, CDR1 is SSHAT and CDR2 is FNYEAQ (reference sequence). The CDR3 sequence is CASSPGSGRLEETQYF. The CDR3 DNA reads TGTGCCAGCAGCCCCGGGAGCGGGAGGTTGGAAGAGACCCAGTACTTC.

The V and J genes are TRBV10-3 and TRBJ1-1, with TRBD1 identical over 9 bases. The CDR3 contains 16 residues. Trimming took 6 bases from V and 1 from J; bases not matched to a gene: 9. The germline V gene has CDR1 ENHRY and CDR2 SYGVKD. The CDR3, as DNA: TGTGCCATCAGAAAGAATGGACAGGGGACGAACACTGAAGCTTTCTTT. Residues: CAIRKNGQGTNTEAFF.

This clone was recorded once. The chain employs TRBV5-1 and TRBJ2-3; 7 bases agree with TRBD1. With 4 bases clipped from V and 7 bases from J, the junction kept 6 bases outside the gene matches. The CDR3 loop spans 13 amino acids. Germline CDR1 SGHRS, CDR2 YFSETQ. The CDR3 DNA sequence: TGCGCCAGCAGCACCGGACAGGCAAATACGCAGTATTTT. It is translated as CASSTGQANTQYF.

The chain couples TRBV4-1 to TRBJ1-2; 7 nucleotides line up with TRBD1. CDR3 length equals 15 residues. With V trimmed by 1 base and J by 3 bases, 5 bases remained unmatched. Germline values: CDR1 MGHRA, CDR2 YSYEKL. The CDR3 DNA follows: TGCGCCAGCAGCCAAGGACAGGGCGACCACTATGGCTACACCTTC. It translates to CASSQGQGDHYGYTF.

The CDR3 coding sequence is TGTGCCAGCAGCTTGGGCAGGGGGCCGTACGAGCAGTACTTC. Its protein product is CASSLGRGPYEQYF. The chain has TRBV7-2 and TRBJ2-7; 8 bases agree with TRBD1. The V segment lost 3 bases and the J segment 4 bases; nucleotides outside the gene matches: 5. In germline, CDR1 is SGHTA, CDR2 FQGNSA. There are 14 residues in the CDR3.

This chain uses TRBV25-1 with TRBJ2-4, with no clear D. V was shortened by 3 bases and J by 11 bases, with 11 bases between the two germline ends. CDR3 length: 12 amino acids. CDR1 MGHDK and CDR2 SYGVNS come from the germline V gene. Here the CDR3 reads CASSDHQRVQYF. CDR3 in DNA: TGTGCCAGCAGTGACCACCAACGAGTTCAGTACTTC.

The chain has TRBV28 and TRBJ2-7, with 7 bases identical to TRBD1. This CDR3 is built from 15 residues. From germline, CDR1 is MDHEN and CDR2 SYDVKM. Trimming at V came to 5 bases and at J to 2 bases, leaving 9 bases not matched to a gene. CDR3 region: CASSAPGQTPYEQYF. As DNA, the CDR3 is TGTGCCAGCAGTGCACCGGGACAGACCCCCTACGAGCAGTACTTC.

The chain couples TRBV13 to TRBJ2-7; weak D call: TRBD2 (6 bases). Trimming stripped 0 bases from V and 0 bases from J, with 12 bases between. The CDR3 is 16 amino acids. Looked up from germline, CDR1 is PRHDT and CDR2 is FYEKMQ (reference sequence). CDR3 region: CASSLGKGSGSYEQYF. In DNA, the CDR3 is TGTGCCAGCAGCTTAGGTAAAGGTAGCGGCTCCTACGAGCAGTACTTC.

The CDR3 bases are TGTGCCAGCAGCCTCGGGACAGGGGGCATCGGGGAGCTGTTTTTT. As protein: CASSLGTGGIGELFF. This sequence joins TRBV7-3 and TRBJ2-2; TRBD1 matches at 12 bases. The trim removed 5 bases at V and 7 bases at J, leaving 5 bases unmatched. The CDR3 is made up of 15 amino acids. Germline loops: CDR1 SGHTA, CDR2 FQGTGA. Variable domain in full (rest from reference TRBV7-3 and TRBJ2-2): GAGVSQTPSNKVTEKGKYVELRCDPISGHTALYWYRQSLGQGPEFLIYFQGTGAADDSGLPNDRFFAVRPEGSVSTLKIQRTERGDSAVYLCASSLGTGGIGELFFGEGSRLTVL.

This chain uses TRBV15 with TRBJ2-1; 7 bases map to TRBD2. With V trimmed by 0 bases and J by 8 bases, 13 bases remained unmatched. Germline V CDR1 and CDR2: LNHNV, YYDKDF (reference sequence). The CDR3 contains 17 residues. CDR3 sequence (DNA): TGTGCCACCAGCAGAGAATGGGGCGGGAGTTCCCCTTATGAGCAGTTCTTC. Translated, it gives CATSREWGGSSPYEQFF. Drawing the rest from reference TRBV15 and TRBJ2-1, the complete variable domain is DAMVIQNPRYQVTQFGKPVTLSCSQTLNHNVMYWYQQKSSQAPKLLFHYYDKDFNNEADTPDNFQSRRPNTSFCFLDIRSPGLGDTAMYLCATSREWGGSSPYEQFFGPGTRLTVL.